This T cell receptor beta chain was sequenced during a study of blood T cell repertoires in COVID-19. For the study at large: From the United States, Italy and Spain came samples of acute and convalescent COVID-19. Sources were T cells, B-cell-depleted T cells, or PBMCs; the material itself was cDNA or gDNA.

Source study methods: Amplified reference gene primers provided the basis for estimating nucleated cell counts. Data came from immunoSEQ multiplex PCR; TCRdb stores just in-frame clones and leaves some out. V, J and clone size are taken as reported in that table, and D and trimming were inferred from the DNA itself. This table holds more than 95,000 clones, about four fifths found once. Germline loops: CDR1 SGHNT, CDR2 YYREEE (reference sequence). The CDR3 is 16 residues long. After removal of 3 bases from V and 2 bases from J, the junction contained 9 bases not matched to a gene. The rearrangement uses TRBV5-4 and TRBJ2-5, with 8 bases aligning to TRBD2. Specimen: peripheral blood. The TCR was taken from a man aged 80 or over with active or convalescent COVID-19. CDR3 sequence: CASSSNPLAVQETQYF. The CDR3 DNA follows: TGTGCCAGCAGCTCGAACCCACTAGCGGTTCAAGAGACCCAGTACTTC.